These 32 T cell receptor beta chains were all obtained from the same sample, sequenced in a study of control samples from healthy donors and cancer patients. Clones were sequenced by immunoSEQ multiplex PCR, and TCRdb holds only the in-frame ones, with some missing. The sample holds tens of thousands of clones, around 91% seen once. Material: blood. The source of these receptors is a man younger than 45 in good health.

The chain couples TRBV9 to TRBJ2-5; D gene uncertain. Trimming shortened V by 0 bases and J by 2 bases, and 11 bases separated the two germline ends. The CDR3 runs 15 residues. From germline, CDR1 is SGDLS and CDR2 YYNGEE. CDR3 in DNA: TGTGCCAGCAGCGTAGTCGGAAGGAAACAAGAGACCCAGTACTTC. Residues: CASSVVGRKQETQYF.

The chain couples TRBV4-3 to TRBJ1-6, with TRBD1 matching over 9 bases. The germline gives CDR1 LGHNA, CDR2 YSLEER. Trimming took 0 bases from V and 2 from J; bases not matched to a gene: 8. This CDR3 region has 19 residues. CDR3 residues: CASSQEDGQGRTYNSPLHF. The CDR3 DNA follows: TGCGCCAGCAGCCAAGAGGATGGACAGGGGAGGACCTATAATTCACCCCTCCACTTT.

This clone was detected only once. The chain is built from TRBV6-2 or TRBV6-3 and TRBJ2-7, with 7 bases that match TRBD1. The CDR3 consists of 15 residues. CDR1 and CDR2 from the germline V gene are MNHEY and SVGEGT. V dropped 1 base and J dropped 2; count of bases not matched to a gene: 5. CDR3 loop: CASSYWQGVPYEQYF. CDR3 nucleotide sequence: TGTGCCAGCAGTTACTGGCAGGGGGTGCCCTACGAGCAGTACTTC.

CDR3 sequence reads: CASSITGGGGIETQYF. The CDR3 coding sequence is TGTGCCAGTAGTATAACTGGGGGCGGGGGGATCGAGACCCAGTACTTC. V gene TRBV19 combines with J gene TRBJ2-5, with 8 bases matching TRBD2. With 2 bases clipped from V and 5 bases from J, the junction kept 10 bases outside the gene matches. The V gene's germline CDR1 is LNHDA and CDR2 SQIVND (reference sequence). CDR3 length equals 16 residues.

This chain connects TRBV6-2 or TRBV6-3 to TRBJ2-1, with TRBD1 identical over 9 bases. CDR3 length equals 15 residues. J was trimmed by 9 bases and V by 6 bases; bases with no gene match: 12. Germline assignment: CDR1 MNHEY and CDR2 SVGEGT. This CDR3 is CASSSPGQGGFEQFF. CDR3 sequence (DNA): TGTGCCAGCAGCTCCCCGGGACAGGGAGGTTTTGAGCAGTTCTTC.

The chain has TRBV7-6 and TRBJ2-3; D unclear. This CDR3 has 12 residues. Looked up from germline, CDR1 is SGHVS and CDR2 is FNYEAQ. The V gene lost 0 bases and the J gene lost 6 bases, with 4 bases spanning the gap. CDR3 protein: CASSLAEDTQYF. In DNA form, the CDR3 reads TGTGCCAGCAGCTTAGCTGAGGATACGCAGTATTTT.

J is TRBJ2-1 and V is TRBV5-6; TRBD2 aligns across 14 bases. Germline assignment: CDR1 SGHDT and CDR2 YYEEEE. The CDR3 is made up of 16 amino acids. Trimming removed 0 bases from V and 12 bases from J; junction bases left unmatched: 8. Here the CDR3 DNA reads TGTGCCAGCAGCTTGGTGCCCGGGACTAGCGGGAGCGGGCAGTTCTTC. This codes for CASSLVPGTSGSGQFF.

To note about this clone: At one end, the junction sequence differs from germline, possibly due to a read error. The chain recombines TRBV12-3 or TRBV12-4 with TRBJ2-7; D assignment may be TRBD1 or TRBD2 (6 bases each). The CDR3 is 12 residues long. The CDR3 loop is CASSLIGGVSHF. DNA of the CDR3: TGTGCCAGCAGTTTAATCGGGGGCGTAAGCCACTTC.

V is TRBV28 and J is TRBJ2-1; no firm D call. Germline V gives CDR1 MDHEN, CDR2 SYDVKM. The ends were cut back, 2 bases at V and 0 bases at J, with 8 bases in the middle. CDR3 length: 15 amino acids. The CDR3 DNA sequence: TGTGCCAGCAGTTTAGAGCTAAGCTCCTACAATGAGCAGTTCTTC. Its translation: CASSLELSSYNEQFF.

This CDR3 is CASAKPGPGTQYF. The DNA for the CDR3 is TGTGCCAGCGCAAAACCGGGACCGGGGACCCAGTACTTC. V and J are TRBV6-5 and TRBJ2-5, with D perhaps given as TRBD1 or TRBD2 (5 bases each). Germline V gene data show CDR1 as MNHEY and CDR2 as SVGAGI. Trimming removed 8 bases at V and 7 bases at J, with 17 bases between. The CDR3 runs 13 residues.

The CDR3 DNA reads as TGTGCCAGCAGCGCCTTAGCGGGAGGAGCCGGGGCAACTCCGTTCTTC. Its translation: CASSALAGGAGATPFF. This chain uses TRBV11-2 with TRBJ2-1; 10 nucleotides line up with TRBD2. Germline V gene data show CDR1 as SGHAT and CDR2 as FQNNGV. The V gene end was trimmed by 5 bases and the J gene end by 15 bases; junction bases not matched to a gene: 19. CDR3 length: 16 residues.

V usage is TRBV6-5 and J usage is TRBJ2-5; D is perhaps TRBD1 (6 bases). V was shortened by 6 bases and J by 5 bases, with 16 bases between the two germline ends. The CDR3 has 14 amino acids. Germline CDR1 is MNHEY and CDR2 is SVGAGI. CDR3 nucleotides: TGTGCCAGCAGCGATAACACAGGGTGGGAGACCCAGTACTTC. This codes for CASSDNTGWETQYF.

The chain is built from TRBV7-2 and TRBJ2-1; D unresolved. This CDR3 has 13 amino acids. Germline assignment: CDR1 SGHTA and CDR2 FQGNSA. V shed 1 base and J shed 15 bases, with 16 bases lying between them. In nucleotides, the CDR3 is TGTGCCAGCAGCTTAGGGGCTCATAGAGGTGGGTTCTTC. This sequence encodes CASSLGAHRGGFF.

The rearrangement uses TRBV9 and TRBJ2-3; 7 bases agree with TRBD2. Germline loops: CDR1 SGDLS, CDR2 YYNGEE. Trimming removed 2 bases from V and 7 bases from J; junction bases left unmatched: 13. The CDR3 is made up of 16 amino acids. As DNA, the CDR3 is TGTGCCAGCAGCGTTTCGAGCGGGACCCCCCTTCATACGCAGTATTTT. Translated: CASSVSSGTPLHTQYF.

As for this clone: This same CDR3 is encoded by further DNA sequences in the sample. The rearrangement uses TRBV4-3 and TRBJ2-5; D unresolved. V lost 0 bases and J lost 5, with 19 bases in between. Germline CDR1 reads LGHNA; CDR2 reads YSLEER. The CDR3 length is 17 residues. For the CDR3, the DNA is TGCGCCAGCAGCCAAGACGGTCGGCTTGCGGAAGGGGAGACCCAGTACTTC. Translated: CASSQDGRLAEGETQYF.

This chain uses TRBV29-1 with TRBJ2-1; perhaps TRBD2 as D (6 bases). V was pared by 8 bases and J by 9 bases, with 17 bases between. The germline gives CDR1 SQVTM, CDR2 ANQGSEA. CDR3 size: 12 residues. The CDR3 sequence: CSNTGIGGEQFF. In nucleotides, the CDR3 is TGCAGCAACACCGGGATCGGGGGTGAGCAGTTCTTC.

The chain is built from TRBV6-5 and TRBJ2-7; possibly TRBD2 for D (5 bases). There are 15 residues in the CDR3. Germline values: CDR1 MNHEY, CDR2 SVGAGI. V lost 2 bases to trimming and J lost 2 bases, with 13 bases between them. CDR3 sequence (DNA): TGTGCCAGCAGTTACGATCGGACTCCAACCTACGAGCAGTACTTC. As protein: CASSYDRTPTYEQYF.

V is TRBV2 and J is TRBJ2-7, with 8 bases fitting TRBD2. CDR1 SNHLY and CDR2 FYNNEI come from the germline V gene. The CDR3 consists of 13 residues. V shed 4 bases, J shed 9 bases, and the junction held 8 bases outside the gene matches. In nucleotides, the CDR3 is TGTGCCAGCAGTGGAGAAGCGGGGGTCGGGCAGTACTTC. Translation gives CASSGEAGVGQYF.

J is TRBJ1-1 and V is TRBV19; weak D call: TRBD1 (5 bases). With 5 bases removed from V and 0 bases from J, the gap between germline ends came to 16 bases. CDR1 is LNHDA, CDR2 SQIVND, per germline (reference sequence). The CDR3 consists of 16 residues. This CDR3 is CASSSRPGRLNTEAFF. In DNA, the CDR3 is TGTGCCAGTAGTTCGCGTCCGGGACGGTTGAACACTGAAGCTTTCTTT.

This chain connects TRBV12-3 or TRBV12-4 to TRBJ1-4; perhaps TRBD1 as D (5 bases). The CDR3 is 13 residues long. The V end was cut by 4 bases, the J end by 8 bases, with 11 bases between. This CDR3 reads CASSYRLGEKLFF. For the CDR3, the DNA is TGTGCCAGCAGTTACAGGTTGGGAGAAAAACTGTTTTTT.

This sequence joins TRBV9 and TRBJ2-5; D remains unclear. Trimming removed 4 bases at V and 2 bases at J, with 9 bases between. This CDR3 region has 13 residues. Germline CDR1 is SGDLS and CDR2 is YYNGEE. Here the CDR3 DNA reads TGTGCCAGCAGCCTCTACCCTCAAGAGACCCAGTACTTC. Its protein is CASSLYPQETQYF.

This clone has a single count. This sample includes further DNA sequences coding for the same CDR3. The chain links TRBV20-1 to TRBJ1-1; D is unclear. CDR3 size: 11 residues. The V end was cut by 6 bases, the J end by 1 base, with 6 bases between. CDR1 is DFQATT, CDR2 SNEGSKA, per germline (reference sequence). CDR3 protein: CSAPRNTEAFF. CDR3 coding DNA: TGCAGTGCCCCGAGGAACACTGAAGCTTTCTTT.

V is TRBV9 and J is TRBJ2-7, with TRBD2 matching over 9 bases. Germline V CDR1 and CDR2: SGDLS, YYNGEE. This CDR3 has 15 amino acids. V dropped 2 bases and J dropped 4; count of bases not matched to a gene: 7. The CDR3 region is CASSVGGGDGYEQYF. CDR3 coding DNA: TGTGCCAGCAGCGTCGGCGGGGGGGACGGATACGAGCAGTACTTC.

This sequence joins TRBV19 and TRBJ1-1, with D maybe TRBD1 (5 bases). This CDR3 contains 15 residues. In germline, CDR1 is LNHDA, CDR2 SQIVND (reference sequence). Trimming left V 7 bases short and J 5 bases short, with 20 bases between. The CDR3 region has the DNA TGTGCCAGTACTCGCCCCCAGGGTGGAAGGACTGAAGCTTTCTTT. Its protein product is CASTRPQGGRTEAFF.

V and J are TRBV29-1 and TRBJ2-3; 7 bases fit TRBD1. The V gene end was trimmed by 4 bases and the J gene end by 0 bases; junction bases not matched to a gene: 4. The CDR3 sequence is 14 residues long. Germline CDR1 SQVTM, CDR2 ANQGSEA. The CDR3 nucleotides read TGCAGCGTTGGGACAGGAACTAGCACAGATACGCAGTATTTT. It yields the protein CSVGTGTSTDTQYF.

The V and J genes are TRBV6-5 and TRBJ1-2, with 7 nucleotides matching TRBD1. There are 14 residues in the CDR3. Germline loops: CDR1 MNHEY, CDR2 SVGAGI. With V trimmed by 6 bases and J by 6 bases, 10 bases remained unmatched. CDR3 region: CASRRQGGMNGYTF. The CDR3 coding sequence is TGTGCCAGCAGGAGACAGGGAGGTATGAATGGCTACACCTTC.

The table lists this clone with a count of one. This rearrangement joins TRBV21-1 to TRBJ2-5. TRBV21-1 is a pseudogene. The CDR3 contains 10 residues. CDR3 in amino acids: CASSKETQYF. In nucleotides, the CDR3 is TGTGCCAGCAGCAAAGAGACCCAGTACTTC.

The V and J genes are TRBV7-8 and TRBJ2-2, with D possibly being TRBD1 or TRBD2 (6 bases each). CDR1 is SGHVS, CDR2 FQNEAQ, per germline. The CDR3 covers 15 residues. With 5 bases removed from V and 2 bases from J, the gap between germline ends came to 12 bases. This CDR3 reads CASSRGQLNTGELFF. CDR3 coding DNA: TGTGCCAGCAGCCGGGGGCAGCTCAACACCGGGGAGCTGTTTTTT.

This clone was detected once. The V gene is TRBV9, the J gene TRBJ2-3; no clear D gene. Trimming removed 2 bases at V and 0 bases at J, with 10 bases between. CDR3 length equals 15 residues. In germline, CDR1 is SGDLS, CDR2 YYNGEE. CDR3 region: CASSVSTTSTDTQYF. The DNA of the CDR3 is TGTGCCAGCAGCGTGTCTACCACTAGCACAGATACGCAGTATTTT.

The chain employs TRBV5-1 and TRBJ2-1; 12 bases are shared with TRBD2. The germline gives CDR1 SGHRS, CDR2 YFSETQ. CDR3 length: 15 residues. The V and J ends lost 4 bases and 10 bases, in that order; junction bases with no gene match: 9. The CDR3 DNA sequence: TGCGCCAGCAGCCGTTCTAGCGGGAGGGCCGGGGAGCAGTTCTTC. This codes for CASSRSSGRAGEQFF.

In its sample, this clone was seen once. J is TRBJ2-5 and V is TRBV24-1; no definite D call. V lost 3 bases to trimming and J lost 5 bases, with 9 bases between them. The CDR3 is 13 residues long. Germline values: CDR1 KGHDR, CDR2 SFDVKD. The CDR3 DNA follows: TGTGCCACCAGTGATCACGGACGCGAGACCCAGTACTTC. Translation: CATSDHGRETQYF.

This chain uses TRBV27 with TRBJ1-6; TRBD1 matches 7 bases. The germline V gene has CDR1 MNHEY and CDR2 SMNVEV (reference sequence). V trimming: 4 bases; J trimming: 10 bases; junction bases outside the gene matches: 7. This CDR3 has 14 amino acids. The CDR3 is CASSSHRGDSPLHF. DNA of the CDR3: TGTGCCAGCAGTTCCCACAGGGGAGACTCACCCCTCCACTTT.